This TCR beta chain was captured in a study of shared clonotypes between healthy human individuals (dated by TCRdb to about 2020). Study-level background: The cohort included three men and a couple of women between 18 and 49 years of age. Per donor, three plates each were used for CD4 naive and CD4 memory, two for CD8 naive, and one for CD8 memory. The study deeply sequenced blood TCR repertoires of several healthy adults to estimate repertoire size and the extent of clonotype sharing between individuals. Libraries were prepared and TCR repertoires were sequenced by different laboratories using diverse techniques, in order to increase sequencing depth and limit assay-specific biases. Leukapheresis yielded between about 0.8 and 9.5 billion PBMCs per donor.

Using the deep immunoSEQ assay, TCR CDR3 regions were amplified from genomic DNA by multiplex PCR. Extracted genomic DNA from each cell subset was spread evenly across all wells of several immunoSEQ 96-well plates, with each plate serving as a replicate. For sorted subsets, approximately 210 ng of genomic DNA, equivalent to some 30,000 T cell genomes, went into each replicate PCR. Purified libraries were measured with a Qubit 3.0 fluorometer, size-checked on a Bioanalyzer 2100, and measured again with the KAPA Library Quantification kit. Every immunoSEQ 96-well plate was sequenced on a dedicated single-read 150-cycle Illumina NextSeq 550 flow cell. For the original study's pipeline: The immunoSEQ output contained only junctional sequences without quality scores, so filtering could not match that applied to full-length reads. To assign V/J genes and CDR3, sequences were annotated using PyIR, a Python wrapper for IgBLAST v1.9, with IMGT germline references. Reads with weak V/J assignments (E-value above 1e-6), missing CDR3, stop codons, out-of-frame junctions, or ambiguous translated residues were removed. V3J clonotypes were defined as sequences sharing the same inferred V gene, J gene, and CDR3 amino acid sequence. Percentage overlap between repertoires was calculated by dividing the number of shared unique clonotypes by the size of the smaller repertoire. Three approaches were used to assess repertoire richness: RTK rarefaction, the Chao1 estimator, and Recon v2.1 estimates of unobserved clonotypes. Generation probabilities for all TCRbeta clonotypes obtained by the gDNA method from a handful of donors were computed using OLGA. Drawn from immuneACCESS, this table holds only the in-frame rearrangements with V and J called that TCRdb kept. Clones are partly lost; checked studies trace under half to an unresolved V gene and leave the rest unexplained. D and trimming come from the DNA, and the V and J calls and clone size come from that table. For this sample there are approximately 330,000 clones; roughly 80% appear just once. Jointly, the top ten make up about 9.4% of the sample.

Points the paper makes about the study in general: Sampling was restricted to blood, and TCR repertoires in tissue are likely to differ from TCR repertoires in blood. Compared with non-shared clonotypes, clonotypes shared by all four sorted-subset donors had higher generation probabilities. The genetic and exposure-history diversity represented was limited by the small number of donors. Rarefaction of sorted-subset datasets indicated incomplete sequencing despite the large sequencing depth. Pairwise subsampling indicated that sequencing depth was expected to affect the degree of clonotype sharing among donors. Across four donors, approximately 4.6% of naive CD4, approximately 3.5% of naive CD8, approximately 2.5% of memory CD4, and about 0.44% of memory CD8 clonotypes were shared. Naive subsets generally had larger estimated clonotype richness than memory subsets.

Healthy HIV-negative adults with no recently reported acute infections or vaccinations were included as donors. All donors were Caucasian adults living in Nashville, Tennessee, USA. CD4+ T cells were enriched through magnetic negative selection, after which naive cells were positively selected on CD45RA and the remaining negative fraction served as the memory subset. Blood was collected by leukapheresis, and PBMCs were isolated by Ficoll-Histopaque density gradient centrifugation and then cryopreserved in liquid nitrogen vapor phase. Analytical flow cytometry was used to check the purity and quantity of every magnetically sorted T cell population. Genomic DNA was isolated from each sorted fraction and quantified by UV absorbance on a Nanodrop 2000c. CDR3 length: 11 amino acids, cysteine to phenylalanine. The only DNA kept is the CDR3, 33 bases in frame from the first base. According to the germline V gene, CDR1 reads SNHLY and CDR2 reads FYNNEI. V loses 7 bases of germline sequence and J loses 4 bases, and the interval between the two ends is 7 bases.

Remarks on this clone: Its antigen is not yet known. Base-call qualities are not available, and no considerably larger clone is one nucleotide away. This specimen includes other DNA sequences encoding the same CDR3.

This sequence originates from a man aged 25 to 40 in good health. The chain couples TRBV2 to TRBJ2-5; no D gene call is confident. The sequenced material came from memory CD4+ T cells sorted from blood. What the cell subset or site label conveys for this sample: CD45RA-negative fraction. The nucleotide sequence reads as follows: TGTGCCAGCACGATCAGAGAGACCCAGTACTTC. Translated, it gives CASTIRETQYF.